Presented here are 4 T cell receptor beta chains from one specimen sequenced in a study of ipilimumab plus nivolumab after autologous stem cell transplantation (dated by TCRdb to about 2021). Libraries were made using the immunoSEQ multiplex PCR assay. The clones in this table, taken by TCRdb from immuneACCESS, are in-frame only. Not every clone is retained; where verified, under half of the shortfall comes from an unresolved V gene, and the cause of the rest is unknown. The sample contains 20,000 or so clones, 70% to 80% of them found a single time. 20% to 30% of the sample rests with the top ten. The sequencing here drew on PBMCs, taken in a trial of ipilimumab plus nivolumab as post-transplant consolidation. The receptor set was obtained from a male donor with diffuse large B-cell lymphoma.

This sequence joins TRBV9 and TRBJ1-5, with D tentatively TRBD1 (6 bases). Trimming pared 3 bases from V and 3 bases from J, leaving 10 bases between. The V gene's germline CDR1 is SGDLS and CDR2 YYNGEE. The CDR3 is 14 amino acids. This CDR3 reads CASSAGHLNQPQHF. The CDR3 DNA reads as TGTGCCAGCAGCGCGGGACACCTCAATCAGCCCCAGCATTTT.

The J gene is TRBJ2-5, the V gene TRBV9; no definite D call. Germline V lookup: CDR1 SGDLS, CDR2 YYNGEE. Trimming pared 1 base from V and 7 bases from J, leaving 8 bases between. There are 12 residues in the CDR3. CDR3 nucleotides: TGTGCCAGCAGCGTACCCCCCGGGACCCAGTACTTC. Its translation: CASSVPPGTQYF. The variable domain in full, completed from reference TRBV9 and TRBJ2-5, reads DSGVTQTPKHLITATGQRVTLRCSPRSGDLSVYWYQQSLDQGLQFLIQYYNGEERAKGNILERFSAQQFPDLHSELNLSSLELGDSALYFCASSVPPGTQYFGPGTRLLVL.

This clone was detected only once. V usage is TRBV7-9 and J usage is TRBJ2-1; D possibly matches TRBD1 or TRBD2 (5 bases each). This CDR3 comprises 17 residues. The germline V gene has CDR1 SEHNR and CDR2 FQNEAQ (reference sequence). Trimming stripped 4 bases from V and 0 bases from J, with 16 bases between. The CDR3 spells CASSSPRGHSSYNEQFF. The CDR3 DNA follows: TGTGCCAGCAGCTCCCCGAGGGGCCATAGCTCCTACAATGAGCAGTTCTTC. Based on the CDR3 plus reference TRBV7-9 and TRBJ2-1, the full variable domain is DTGVSQNPRHKITKRGQNVTFRCDPISEHNRLYWYRQTLGQGPEFLTYFQNEAQLEKSRLLSDRFSAERPKGSFSTLEIQRTEQGDSAMYLCASSSPRGHSSYNEQFFGPGTRLTVL.

CDR3 in amino acids: CASSRAGGTTDTQYF. The CDR3 DNA is TGCGCCAGCAGTCGAGCGGGAGGGACCACAGATACGCAGTATTTT. V is TRBV10-2 and J is TRBJ2-3, with 10 positions matching TRBD2. V shed 5 bases and J 2 bases; nucleotides not matched to a gene: 4. This CDR3 is built from 15 residues. CDR1 is WSHSY, CDR2 SAAADI, per germline.